This entry features one T cell receptor (beta chain) sequence. The antigen remains undetermined. This record belongs to a study of T cell repertoires in cytomegalovirus infection. Study overall: Shared public TCR beta signatures pointed to both CMV infection and a matching HLA type.

The CDR3 has 14 residues. The germline V and J ends were trimmed by 5 bases and 2 bases, with 13 bases remaining between them. The germline gives CDR1 LGHNA, CDR2 YNFKEQ. Study observations and caveats: Identification of carriers of CMV plus the relevant HLA was achieved through cumulative public TCR beta family frequency. It was HLA-C-restricted CMV-specific TCR beta clonotypes that dominated the response ex vivo.

TCRdb re-derived calls from the reads in MiXCR, one entry per CDR3 protein. Here the sample spans 70,000 to 85,000 distinct CDR3 sequences, roughly 39% being singletons. Sequences were derived from CD8+ T cells from cultured PBMCs, sampled from culture after CMV antigen stimulation. The chain is built from TRBV4-2 and TRBJ2-7, with D unresolved. This receptor was taken from a human donor in good health (CMV status not recorded). Some clones in this sample may be carry-over from other donors' samples. The CDR3 reads CASSEIAWTYEQYF. The CDR3 DNA is TGTGCCAGCAGCGAAATCGCATGGACCTACGAGCAGTACTTC.